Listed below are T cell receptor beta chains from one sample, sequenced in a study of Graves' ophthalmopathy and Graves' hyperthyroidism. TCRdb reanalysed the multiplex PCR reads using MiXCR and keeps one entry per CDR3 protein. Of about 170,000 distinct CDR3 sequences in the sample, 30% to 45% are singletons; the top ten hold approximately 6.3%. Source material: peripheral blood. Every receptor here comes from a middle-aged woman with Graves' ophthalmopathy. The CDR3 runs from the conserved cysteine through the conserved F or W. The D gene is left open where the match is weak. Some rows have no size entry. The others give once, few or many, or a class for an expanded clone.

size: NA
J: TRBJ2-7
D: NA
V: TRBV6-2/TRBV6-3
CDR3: CASSWGYQGSSYEQYF
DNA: TGTGCCAGCAGTTGGGGGTACCAGGGGAGCTCCTACGAGCAGTACTTC

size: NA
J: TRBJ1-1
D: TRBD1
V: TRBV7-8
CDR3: CASSSIGQGLNTEAFF
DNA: TGTGCCAGCAGCTCCATCGGACAGGGGCTGAACACTGAAGCTTTCTTT

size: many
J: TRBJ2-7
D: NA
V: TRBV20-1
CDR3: CSASSQGGYEQYF
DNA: TGCAGTGCTAGCTCCCAGGGGGGCTACGAGCAGTACTTC

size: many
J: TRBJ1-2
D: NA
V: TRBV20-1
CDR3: CSAATGTGNYGYTF
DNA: TGCAGTGCTGCAACCGGGACGGGAAACTATGGCTACACCTTC

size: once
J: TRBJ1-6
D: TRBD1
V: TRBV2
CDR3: CASSTQPGQGIGSPLHF
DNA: TGTGCCAGCAGTACCCAACCCGGACAGGGTATAGGTTCACCCCTCCACTTT

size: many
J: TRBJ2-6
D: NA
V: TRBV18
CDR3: CASRDAGANVLTF
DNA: TGTGCCAGCCGCGACGCAGGGGCCAACGTCCTGACTTTC

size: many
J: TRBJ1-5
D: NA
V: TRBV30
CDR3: CAWSADDDQPQHF
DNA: TGTGCCTGGAGTGCGGACGACGATCAGCCCCAGCATTTT

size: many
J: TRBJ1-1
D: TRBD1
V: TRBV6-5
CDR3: CASSLGQGVGAFF
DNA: TGTGCCAGCAGTTTGGGACAGGGGGTCGGGGCTTTCTTT

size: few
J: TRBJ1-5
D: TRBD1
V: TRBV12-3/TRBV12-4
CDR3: CASSFPGTGDQPQHF
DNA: TGTGCCAGCAGTTTTCCCGGGACAGGGGATCAGCCCCAGCATTTT

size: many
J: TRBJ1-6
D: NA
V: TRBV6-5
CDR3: CASSSGPGLNSPLHF
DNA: TGTGCCAGCAGTTCAGGCCCAGGTTTGAATTCACCCCTCCACTTT

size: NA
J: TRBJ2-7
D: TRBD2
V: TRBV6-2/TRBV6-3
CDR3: CASSRGPSGAGSYEQYF
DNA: TGTGCCAGCAGCCGAGGACCGAGCGGGGCGGGCTCCTACGAGCAGTACTTC

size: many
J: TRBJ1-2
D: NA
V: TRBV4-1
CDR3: CASSQAQGRFTF
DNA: TGCGCCAGCAGCCAAGCGCAGGGCCGCTTTACCTTC

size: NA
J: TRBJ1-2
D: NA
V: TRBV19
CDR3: CASSKQATNYGYTF
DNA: TGTGCCAGTAGCAAACAGGCGACTAACTATGGCTACACCTTC

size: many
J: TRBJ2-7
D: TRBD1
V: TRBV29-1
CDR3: CSVEDDRGFWQYF
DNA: TGCAGCGTTGAGGACGACAGGGGGTTTTGGCAGTACTTC

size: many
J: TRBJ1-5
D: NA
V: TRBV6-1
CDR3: CASTFGVTDQPQHF
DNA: TGTGCCAGCACCTTTGGAGTTACGGATCAGCCCCAGCATTTT

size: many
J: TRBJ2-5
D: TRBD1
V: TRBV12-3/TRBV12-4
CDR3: CASGLRQGAETQYF
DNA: TGTGCCAGCGGTCTTCGACAGGGGGCAGAGACCCAGTACTTC

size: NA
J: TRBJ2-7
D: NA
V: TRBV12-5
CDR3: CASGSPETEKYF
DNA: TGTGCTAGTGGTTCACCGGAGACAGAAAAGTACTTC

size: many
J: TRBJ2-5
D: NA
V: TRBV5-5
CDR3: CASSKWDTQETQYF
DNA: TGTGCCAGCAGCAAATGGGACACTCAAGAGACCCAGTACTTC

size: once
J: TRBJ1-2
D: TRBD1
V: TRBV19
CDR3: CTSSQTGASYGYTF
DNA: TGTACCAGTAGTCAGACAGGGGCAAGCTATGGCTACACCTTC

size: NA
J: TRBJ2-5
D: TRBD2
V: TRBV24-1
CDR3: CATSDGTSGQETQYF
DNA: TGTGCCACCAGTGATGGAACTAGCGGGCAAGAGACCCAGTACTTC

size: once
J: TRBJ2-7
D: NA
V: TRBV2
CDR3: CAIPKDRGGEQYF
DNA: TGTGCCATCCCAAAGGACCGGGGAGGCGAGCAGTACTTC

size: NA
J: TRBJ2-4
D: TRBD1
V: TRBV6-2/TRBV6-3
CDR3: CASSFRGNIQYF
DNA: TGTGCCAGCAGCTTCAGGGGGAACATTCAGTACTTC

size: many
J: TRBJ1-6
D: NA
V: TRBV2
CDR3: CASSETGSYNSPLHF
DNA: TGTGCCAGCAGTGAGACGGGCTCCTATAATTCACCCCTCCACTTT

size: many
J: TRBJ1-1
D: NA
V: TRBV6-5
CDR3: CASKPGDTEAFF
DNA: TGTGCCAGTAAACCAGGGGACACTGAAGCTTTCTTT

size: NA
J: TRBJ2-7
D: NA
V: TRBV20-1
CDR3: CSAREGGTSRSGEQYF
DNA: TGCAGTGCTAGGGAGGGCGGCACATCCCGGTCGGGAGAGCAGTACTTC

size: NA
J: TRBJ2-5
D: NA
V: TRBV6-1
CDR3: CASGLAVGETQYF
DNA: TGTGCCAGCGGATTAGCTGTGGGGGAGACCCAGTACTTC

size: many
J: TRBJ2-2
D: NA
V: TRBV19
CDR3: CASSTGLDTGELFF
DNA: TGTGCCAGTAGTACTGGGCTGGACACCGGGGAGCTGTTTTTT

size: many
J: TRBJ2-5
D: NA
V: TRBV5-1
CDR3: CASSLGIQETQYF
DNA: TGCGCCAGCAGCTTGGGGATCCAAGAGACCCAGTACTTC

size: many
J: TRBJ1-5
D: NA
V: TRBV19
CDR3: CASSIAGERQPQHF
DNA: TGTGCCAGTAGTATAGCTGGGGAGCGGCAGCCCCAGCATTTT

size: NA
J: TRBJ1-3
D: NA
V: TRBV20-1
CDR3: CSAEGDSPGNTIYF
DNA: TGCAGTGCCGAGGGTGATTCCCCTGGAAACACCATATATTTT

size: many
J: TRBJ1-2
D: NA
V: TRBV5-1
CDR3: CASSLVPGEDYGYTF
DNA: TGCGCCAGCAGCTTGGTTCCGGGAGAGGACTATGGCTACACCTTC

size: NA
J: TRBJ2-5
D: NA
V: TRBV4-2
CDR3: CASSQGGTWDETQYF
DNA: TGTGCCAGCAGCCAAGGGGGGACGTGGGACGAGACCCAGTACTTC

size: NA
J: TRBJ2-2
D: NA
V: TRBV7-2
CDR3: CASSLGYTGELFF
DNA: TGTGCCAGCAGTTTGGGCTACACCGGGGAGCTGTTTTTT

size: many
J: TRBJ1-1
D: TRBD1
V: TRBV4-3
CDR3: CASSQARGTGPNTEAFF
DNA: TGCGCCAGCAGCCAGGCCCGCGGGACAGGACCGAACACTGAAGCTTTCTTT

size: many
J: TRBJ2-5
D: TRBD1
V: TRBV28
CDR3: CASSSDTGVQETQYF
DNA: TGTGCCAGCAGTTCAGACACAGGGGTACAAGAGACCCAGTACTTC

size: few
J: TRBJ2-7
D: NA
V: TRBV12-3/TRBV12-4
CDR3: CASSTTWGNEQYF
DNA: TGTGCCAGCAGCACGACGTGGGGAAACGAGCAGTACTTC

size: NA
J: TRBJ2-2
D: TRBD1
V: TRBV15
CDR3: CATSRDKTGGTGELFF
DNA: TGTGCCACCAGCAGAGACAAGACAGGGGGGACCGGGGAGCTGTTTTTT

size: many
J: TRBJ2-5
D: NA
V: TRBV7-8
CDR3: CASRLPRGVGETQYF
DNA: TGTGCCAGCAGACTCCCGAGGGGTGTAGGAGAGACCCAGTACTTC

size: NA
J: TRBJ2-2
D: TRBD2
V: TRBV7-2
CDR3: CASSPTSADAGELFF
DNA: TGTGCCAGCAGCCCGACTAGCGCTGACGCCGGGGAGCTGTTTTTT

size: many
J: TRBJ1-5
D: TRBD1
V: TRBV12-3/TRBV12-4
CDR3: CASTDTGGSNQPQHF
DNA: TGTGCCAGCACCGACACAGGGGGTAGCAATCAGCCCCAGCATTTT

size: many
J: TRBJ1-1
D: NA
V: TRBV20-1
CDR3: CSATWRNTEAFF
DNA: TGCAGTGCAACGTGGAGGAACACTGAAGCTTTCTTT

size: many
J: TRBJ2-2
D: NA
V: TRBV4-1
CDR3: CASSHSERTGELFF
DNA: TGCGCCAGCAGCCATAGCGAAAGAACCGGGGAGCTGTTTTTT

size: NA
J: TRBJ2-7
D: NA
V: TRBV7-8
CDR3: CASSFDEQYF
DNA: TGTGCCAGCAGCTTCGACGAGCAGTACTTC

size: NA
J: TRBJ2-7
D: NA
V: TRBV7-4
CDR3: CASSLVPGYEQYF
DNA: TGTGCCAGCAGCTTAGTCCCAGGGTACGAGCAGTACTTC

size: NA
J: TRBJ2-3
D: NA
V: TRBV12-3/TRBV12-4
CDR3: CASTHSTDTQYF
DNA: TGTGCCAGCACTCACAGCACAGATACGCAGTATTTT

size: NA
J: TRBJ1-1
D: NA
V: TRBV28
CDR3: CASSRGGAETEAFF
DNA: TGTGCCAGCTCCCGAGGGGGGGCGGAAACTGAAGCTTTCTTT

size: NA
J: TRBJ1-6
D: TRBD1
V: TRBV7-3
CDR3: CASSLTGQYNSPLHF
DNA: TGTGCCAGCAGCTTAACGGGACAGTATAATTCACCCCTCCACTTT

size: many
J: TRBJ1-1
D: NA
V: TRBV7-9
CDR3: CASSLDMGKFEAFF
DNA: TGTGCCAGCAGCTTAGATATGGGGAAATTCGAAGCTTTCTTT

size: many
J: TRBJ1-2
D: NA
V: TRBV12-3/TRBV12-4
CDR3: CASSFRVGGYTF
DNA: TGTGCCAGCAGTTTTAGGGTCGGCGGCTACACCTTC